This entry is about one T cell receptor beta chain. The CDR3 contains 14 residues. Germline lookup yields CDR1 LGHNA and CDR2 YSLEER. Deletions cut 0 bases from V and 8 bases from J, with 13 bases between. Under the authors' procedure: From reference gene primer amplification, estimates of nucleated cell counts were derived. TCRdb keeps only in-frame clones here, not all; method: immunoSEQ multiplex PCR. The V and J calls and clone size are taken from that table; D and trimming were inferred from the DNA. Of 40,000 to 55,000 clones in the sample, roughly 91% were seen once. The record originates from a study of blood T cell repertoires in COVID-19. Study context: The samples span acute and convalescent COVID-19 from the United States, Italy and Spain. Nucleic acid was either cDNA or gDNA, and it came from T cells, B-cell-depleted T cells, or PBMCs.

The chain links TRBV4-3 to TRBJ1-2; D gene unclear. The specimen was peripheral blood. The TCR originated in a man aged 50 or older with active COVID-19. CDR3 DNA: TGCGCCAGCAGCCAAGAGAATTTAGGAGGAGGCTACACCTTC. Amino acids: CASSQENLGGGYTF.